The rows below give T cell receptor beta chains drawn from one sample of a study of cytomegalovirus exposure and HLA in healthy donors. TCRdb keeps only in-frame clones here, not all; method: immunoSEQ multiplex PCR. The repertoire holds roughly 130,000 clones, with over 70% as singletons. The sample consisted of PBMCs. The receptors were gathered from an older woman in good health and CMV-seropositive. Both conserved end residues are part of each CDR3. A D gene is named only where the DNA matches it firmly. Clone size is given for some rows only: seen once, a few or many times, or a class if the clone is expanded.

DNA: TGTGCCAGCAGTACAGATTCTGGAAACACCATATATTTT; CDR3: CASSTDSGNTIYF; size: -; J: TRBJ1-3; length: 13; D: -; V: TRBV2
DNA: TGTGCCAGCAGCTTAACAGGGTTCTACGGCTACACCTTC; CDR3: CASSLTGFYGYTF; size: -; J: TRBJ1-2; length: 13; D: -; V: TRBV13
DNA: TGTGCCAGCACTCGGCGGGTACCCTACGAGCAGTACTTC; CDR3: CASTRRVPYEQYF; size: -; J: TRBJ2-7; length: 13; D: -; V: TRBV21-1
DNA: TGTGCCAGCAGCGTAGGGGGACAGGGGCTCTACGAGCAGTACTTC; CDR3: CASSVGGQGLYEQYF; size: once; J: TRBJ2-7; length: 15; D: TRBD1; V: TRBV9
DNA: TGTGCCAGCAGCTGGGGGCAGGAGACTGAAGCTTTCTTT; CDR3: CASSWGQETEAFF; size: -; J: TRBJ1-1; length: 13; D: -; V: TRBV7-9
DNA: TGTGCCAGTCGACAGTATAGCAATCAGCCCCAGCATTTT; CDR3: CASRQYSNQPQHF; size: -; J: TRBJ1-5; length: 13; D: -; V: TRBV19
DNA: TGCGCCAGCAGCCAGCCGACGGGGATTAATCAGCCCCAGCATTTT; CDR3: CASSQPTGINQPQHF; size: -; J: TRBJ1-5; length: 15; D: -; V: TRBV4-1
DNA: TGTGCCAGCAGCTTAGGGGACAGGGTCCTCTTT; CDR3: CASSLGDRVLF; size: -; J: TRBJ1-1; length: 11; D: TRBD1; V: TRBV11-1
DNA: TGTGCCATCAGTGAGTTTGGGAGTGGAAACACCATATATTTT; CDR3: CAISEFGSGNTIYF; size: -; J: TRBJ1-3; length: 14; D: -; V: TRBV10-3
DNA: TGTGCCAGCACCCAGCAGGGGATGGAGCGGAATGAGCAGTTCTTC; CDR3: CASTQQGMERNEQFF; size: -; J: TRBJ2-1; length: 15; D: -; V: TRBV11-1
DNA: TGTGCCAGCAGTGAAGGTAGGGGTCTCTCCTACGAGCAGTACTTC; CDR3: CASSEGRGLSYEQYF; size: -; J: TRBJ2-7; length: 15; D: -; V: TRBV2
DNA: TGTGCCAGCAGCTTGGCTGGCCTGACTGAAGCTTTCTTT; CDR3: CASSLAGLTEAFF; size: -; J: TRBJ1-1; length: 13; D: -; V: TRBV5-5
DNA: TGTGCCAGCAGTTCTACAGGGGGCAAGGCGGGTGGCTACACCTTC; CDR3: CASSSTGGKAGGYTF; size: -; J: TRBJ1-2; length: 15; D: TRBD1; V: TRBV6-5
DNA: TGTGCCAGCAGCCCACAAATGGAGCAGTACTTC; CDR3: CASSPQMEQYF; size: -; J: TRBJ2-7; length: 11; D: -; V: TRBV11-2
DNA: TGCAGCGTTGAAGACAGGGATGACGAGCAGTACTTC; CDR3: CSVEDRDDEQYF; size: -; J: TRBJ2-7; length: 12; D: -; V: TRBV29-1
DNA: TGCGCCAGCAGCCACCAGACAGGGGGCCTTAACTATGGCTACACCTTC; CDR3: CASSHQTGGLNYGYTF; size: -; J: TRBJ1-2; length: 16; D: TRBD1; V: TRBV4-1
DNA: TGTGCCAGCAGCCCTGGCGGGACAGGGAAACAGCCCCAGCATTTT; CDR3: CASSPGGTGKQPQHF; size: -; J: TRBJ1-5; length: 15; D: TRBD1; V: TRBV7-9
DNA: TGTGCCAGCAGTGATCTAGGGGGCCGGGCAGATACGCAGTATTTT; CDR3: CASSDLGGRADTQYF; size: -; J: TRBJ2-3; length: 15; D: TRBD1; V: TRBV25-1
DNA: TGTGCCAGCAGCCAAGAGGGTGGGGGGAATTCCTATAATTCACCCCTCCACTTT; CDR3: CASSQEGGGNSYNSPLHF; size: few; J: TRBJ1-6; length: 18; D: -; V: TRBV4-2
DNA: TGTGCCATTACCCCTACCACTAATGAAAAACTGTTTTTT; CDR3: CAITPTTNEKLFF; size: medium-sized; J: TRBJ1-4; length: 13; D: -; V: TRBV10-3
DNA: TGTGCCAGCAGTGCAGGGGGTTCCTCTGGAAACACCATATATTTT; CDR3: CASSAGGSSGNTIYF; size: few; J: TRBJ1-3; length: 15; D: TRBD1; V: TRBV2
DNA: TGTGCCAGCAGTGAGGGAGGGAACAACTATGGCTACACCTTC; CDR3: CASSEGGNNYGYTF; size: -; J: TRBJ1-2; length: 14; D: -; V: TRBV2
DNA: TGTGCCAGCAGTACCCGGGGGACAGGGGGCGCAGATACGCAGTATTTT; CDR3: CASSTRGTGGADTQYF; size: -; J: TRBJ2-3; length: 16; D: TRBD1; V: TRBV7-3
DNA: TGTGCCAGCAGTTACGGTGGGACAGGGGGACACGAGCAGTACTTC; CDR3: CASSYGGTGGHEQYF; size: -; J: TRBJ2-7; length: 15; D: TRBD1; V: TRBV6-5
DNA: TGTGCCAGCAGCCTTGAACTCGGGGAGCAGTACTTC; CDR3: CASSLELGEQYF; size: -; J: TRBJ2-7; length: 12; D: -; V: TRBV7-2
DNA: TGTGCCAGCAGCCAGCGGCGAAGGGGGGAGACCCAGTACTTC; CDR3: CASSQRRRGETQYF; size: -; J: TRBJ2-5; length: 14; D: -; V: TRBV5-4
DNA: TGTGCCAGCAGCTTTCCTGGGACAGGGATCCACGAGCAGTACTTC; CDR3: CASSFPGTGIHEQYF; size: few; J: TRBJ2-7; length: 15; D: TRBD1; V: TRBV5-4
DNA: TGTGCCAGCAGTTTCCAGACAGGCGGTAACACTGAAGCTTTCTTT; CDR3: CASSFQTGGNTEAFF; size: -; J: TRBJ1-1; length: 15; D: -; V: TRBV27
DNA: TGTGCCAGCAGCTTAAACGGGGGGAACACCGGGGAGCTGTTTTTT; CDR3: CASSLNGGNTGELFF; size: -; J: TRBJ2-2; length: 15; D: -; V: TRBV7-2
DNA: TGTGCCAGTTGTGACAGGGGCCAATGGGAAGGCCAGCCCCAGCATTTT; CDR3: CASCDRGQWEGQPQHF; size: -; J: TRBJ1-5; length: 16; D: TRBD1; V: TRBV19
DNA: TGTGCCACCCACAGGGCAGGGAGAAGGAACGAAAAACTGTTTTTT; CDR3: CATHRAGRRNEKLFF; size: -; J: TRBJ1-4; length: 15; D: -; V: TRBV19
DNA: TGTGCCAGCAGCCACGAAAGGGGATATGGCTACACCTTC; CDR3: CASSHERGYGYTF; size: -; J: TRBJ1-2; length: 13; D: -; V: TRBV6-6
DNA: TGTGCCAGCAGCCACTTCTCTGGGACAGGGGATTCACCCCTCCACTTT; CDR3: CASSHFSGTGDSPLHF; size: -; J: TRBJ1-6; length: 16; D: TRBD1; V: TRBV14
DNA: TGCAGCGTTGAAGGGATCGGGGGCTCCTACAATGAGCAGTTCTTC; CDR3: CSVEGIGGSYNEQFF; size: few; J: TRBJ2-1; length: 15; D: -; V: TRBV29-1
DNA: TGTGCCAGCAGCGTGTTTGGAACAGCTCGAAACACCGGGGAGCTGTTTTTT; CDR3: CASSVFGTARNTGELFF; size: -; J: TRBJ2-2; length: 17; D: -; V: TRBV9
DNA: TGTGCCTCACGGGGGACAGGGAACTATGGCTACACCTTC; CDR3: CASRGTGNYGYTF; size: -; J: TRBJ1-2; length: 13; D: TRBD1; V: TRBV7-2
DNA: TGCAGTGCTAGCGCCAGTTTAGGCTACACCTTC; CDR3: CSASASLGYTF; size: -; J: TRBJ1-2; length: 11; D: -; V: TRBV20-1
DNA: TGCGCCAGCAGCTTGGCAGGGGGGATTGGCTACACCTTC; CDR3: CASSLAGGIGYTF; size: -; J: TRBJ1-2; length: 13; D: TRBD1; V: TRBV5-1
DNA: TGTGCCAGTAGCAACAGGGACGCTAATTCACCCCTCCACTTT; CDR3: CASSNRDANSPLHF; size: -; J: TRBJ1-6; length: 14; D: -; V: TRBV19
DNA: TGCGCCAGCAGTTCACAGGGGAGGAATGAGCAGTTCTTC; CDR3: CASSSQGRNEQFF; size: few; J: TRBJ2-1; length: 13; D: -; V: TRBV10-1
DNA: TGTGCCAGCAGTTTCGGCGGATACACTGAAGCTTTCTTT; CDR3: CASSFGGYTEAFF; size: once; J: TRBJ1-1; length: 13; D: -; V: TRBV27